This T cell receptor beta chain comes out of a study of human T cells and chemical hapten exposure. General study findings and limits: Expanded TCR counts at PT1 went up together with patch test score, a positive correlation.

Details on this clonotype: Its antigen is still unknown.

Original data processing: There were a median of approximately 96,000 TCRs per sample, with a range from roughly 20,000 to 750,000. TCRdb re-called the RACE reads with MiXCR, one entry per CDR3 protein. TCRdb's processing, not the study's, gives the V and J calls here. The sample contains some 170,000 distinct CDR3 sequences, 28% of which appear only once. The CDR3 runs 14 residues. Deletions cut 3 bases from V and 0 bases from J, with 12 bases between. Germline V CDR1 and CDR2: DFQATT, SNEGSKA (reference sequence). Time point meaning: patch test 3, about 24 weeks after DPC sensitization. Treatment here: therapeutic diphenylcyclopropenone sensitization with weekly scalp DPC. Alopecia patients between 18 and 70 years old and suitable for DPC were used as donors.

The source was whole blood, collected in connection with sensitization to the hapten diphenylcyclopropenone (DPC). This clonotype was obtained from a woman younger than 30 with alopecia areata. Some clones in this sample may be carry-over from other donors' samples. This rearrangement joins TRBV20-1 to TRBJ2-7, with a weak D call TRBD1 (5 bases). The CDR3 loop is CSARPQGNSYEQYF. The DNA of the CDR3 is TGCAGTGCTAGGCCGCAGGGAAACTCCTACGAGCAGTACTTC.